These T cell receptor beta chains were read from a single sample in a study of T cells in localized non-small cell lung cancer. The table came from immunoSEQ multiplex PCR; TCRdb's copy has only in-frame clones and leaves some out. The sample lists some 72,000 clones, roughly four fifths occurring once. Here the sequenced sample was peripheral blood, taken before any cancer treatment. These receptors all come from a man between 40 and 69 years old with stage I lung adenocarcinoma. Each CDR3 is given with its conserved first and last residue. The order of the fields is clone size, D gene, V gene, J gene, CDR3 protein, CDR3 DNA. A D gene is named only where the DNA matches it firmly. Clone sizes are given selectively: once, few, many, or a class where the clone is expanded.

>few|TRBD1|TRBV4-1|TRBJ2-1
CASSLTHRGSSEFF
TGCGCCAGCAGCCTTACCCACAGGGGGTCTTCGGAGTTCTTC
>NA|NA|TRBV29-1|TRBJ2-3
CSVLLHTSGPSAGDTQYF
TGCAGCGTTCTTCTACACACTTCGGGACCCTCGGCGGGAGATACGCAGTATTTT
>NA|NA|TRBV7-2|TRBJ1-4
CASSSLGSGEKLFF
TGTGCCAGCAGCTCCCTGGGGTCGGGTGAAAAACTGTTTTTT
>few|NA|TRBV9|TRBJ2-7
CASSVRQASEQYF
TGTGCCAGCAGCGTGCGACAGGCGAGCGAGCAGTACTTC
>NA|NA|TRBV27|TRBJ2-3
CASSLRGRSTPDTQYF
TGTGCCAGCAGTTTACGGGGGCGGAGCACCCCAGATACGCAGTATTTT
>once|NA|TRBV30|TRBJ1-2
CALVDRTANYGYTF
TGTGCCCTTGTCGACAGGACGGCTAACTATGGCTACACCTTC
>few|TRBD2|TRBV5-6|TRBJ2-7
CASSFPLGTRRYEQYF
TGTGCCAGCAGCTTTCCCCTCGGGACTAGGCGCTACGAGCAGTACTTC
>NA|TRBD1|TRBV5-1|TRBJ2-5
CASSLQGRETQYF
TGCGCCAGCAGCTTACAGGGGCGGGAGACCCAGTACTTC
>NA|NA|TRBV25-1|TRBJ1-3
CASSPRGNTIYF
TGTGCCAGCTCGCCGCGGGGAAACACCATATATTTT
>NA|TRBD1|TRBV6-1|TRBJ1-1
CASRPQGFTEAFF
TGTGCCAGCAGGCCACAGGGGTTCACTGAAGCTTTCTTT
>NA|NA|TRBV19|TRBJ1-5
CASSIEGNQPQHF
TGTGCCAGTAGTATAGAGGGGAATCAGCCCCAGCATTTT
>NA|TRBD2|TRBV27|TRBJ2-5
CASSSGTSGRETQYF
TGTGCCAGCAGTTCAGGGACTAGCGGGAGAGAGACCCAGTACTTC
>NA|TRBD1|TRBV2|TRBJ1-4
CASRGYTGQSNEKLFF
TGTGCCAGCAGGGGCTATACGGGACAGAGTAATGAAAAACTGTTTTTT
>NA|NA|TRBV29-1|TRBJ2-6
CSVEGIGISGANVLTF
TGCAGCGTTGAAGGAATCGGGATCTCTGGGGCCAACGTCCTGACTTTC
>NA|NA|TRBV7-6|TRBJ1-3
CASSPTGTSSGNTIYF
TGTGCCAGCAGTCCGACCGGGACATCCTCTGGAAACACCATATATTTT
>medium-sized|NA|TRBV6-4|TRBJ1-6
CASSDRDNSPLHF
TGTGCCAGCAGTGACAGGGATAATTCACCCCTCCACTTT
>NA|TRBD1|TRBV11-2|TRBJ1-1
CASSPRQGASTEAFF
TGTGCCAGCAGCCCTCGACAGGGGGCATCCACTGAAGCTTTCTTT
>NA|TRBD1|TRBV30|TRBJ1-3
CAWTGNGQGRNTIYF
TGTGCCTGGACTGGTAATGGACAGGGAAGAAACACCATATATTTT
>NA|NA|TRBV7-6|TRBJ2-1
CASREWIAGYNEQFF
TGTGCCAGCCGCGAGTGGATAGCCGGGTACAATGAGCAGTTCTTC
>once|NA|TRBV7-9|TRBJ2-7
CASSQYSPTSYEQYF
TGTGCCAGCAGCCAGTATTCCCCCACCTCCTACGAGCAGTACTTC
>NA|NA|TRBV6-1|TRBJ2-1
CASSEALYEQFF
TGTGCCAGCAGTGAAGCGCTCTATGAGCAGTTCTTC
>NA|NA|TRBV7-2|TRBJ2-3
CASSLGLSDTQYF
TGTGCCAGCAGCTTAGGATTATCAGATACGCAGTATTTT
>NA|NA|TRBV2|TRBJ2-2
CASSDGRRTGELFF
TGTGCCAGCAGTGATGGACGACGGACCGGGGAGCTGTTTTTT
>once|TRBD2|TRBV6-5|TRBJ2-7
CASSLWSGGSYEQYF
TGTGCCAGCTCCCTCTGGAGCGGGGGCTCCTACGAGCAGTACTTC
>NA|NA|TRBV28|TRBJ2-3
CASSLRGTQYF
TGTGCCAGCAGTTTAAGAGGTACGCAGTATTTT
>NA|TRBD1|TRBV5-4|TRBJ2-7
CASSLAGQVYEQYF
TGTGCCAGCAGCTTGGCAGGACAGGTCTACGAGCAGTACTTC
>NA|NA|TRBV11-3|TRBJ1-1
CASSRQKAGNTEAFF
TGTGCCAGCAGCCGACAGAAAGCGGGGAACACTGAAGCTTTCTTT
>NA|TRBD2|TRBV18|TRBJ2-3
CASSPPRGTSGSTDTQYF
TGTGCCAGCTCACCACCCCGGGGGACTAGCGGAAGCACAGATACGCAGTATTTT